The 26 T cell receptor beta chains given below trace back to one sample, sequenced in a study of tissue T cells after allogeneic stem cell transplantation. As for time point: mouse harvest day 14 after allogeneic transplant. Each mouse received 10^7 T-cell-depleted marrow cells plus 10^6 splenic CD5+ T cells by tail vein. Sequencing was performed with immunoSEQ multiplex PCR; in TCRdb, only in-frame clones are kept and a portion is missing. The sample consists of roughly 8,600 clones, 36% of them appearing once. Material for sequencing was skin. The receptors stem from a female BALB/c mouse given C57BL/6 T cells with graft-versus-host disease after an allogeneic hematopoietic cell transplant.

This clone was seen only a few times. Gene and germline names: mouse. The CDR3 DNA, read in part, is TGTGCAAGCAGCAGACAGGGGAGCTCCTATGAACAGTAC. Amino acids: CASSRQGSSYEQY. The full CDR3 sequence reads CASSRQGSSYEQYF. The chain has TRBV16 and TRBJ2-7; 8 bases fit TRBD1. The CDR3 end falls 1 residue outside the read, so it is completed with the germline J gene. The germline V gene has CDR1 SGHSA and CDR2 FRNQAP. This CDR3 contains 14 residues. The ends lost 5 bases at V and 0 bases at J; junction bases unmatched: 3.

Details on this clone: These gene names are mouse names. The CDR3 is cut off 1 residue early in the read; its end comes from the germline J gene. The gene calls are TRBV26 and TRBJ1-2, with a possible D match to TRBD1 (6 bases). CDR1 and CDR2 (germline): KGHPV, FQNQEV (reference sequence). This CDR3 is built from 13 residues. The ends were cut back, 0 bases at V and 4 bases at J, with 6 bases in the middle. The sequenced part of the CDR3 DNA is TGTGCCAGCAGTCTGTCAGGGGGCTCCGACTACACC. Its translation: CASSLSGGSDYT. The whole CDR3 region reads CASSLSGGSDYTF.

This clone has only a few counts. Gene names are the mouse ones. The read gets to within 1 residue of the CDR3 end, and the germline J gene fills in the rest. The V and J genes are TRBV26 and TRBJ2-1; 11 bases map to TRBD2. CDR1 and CDR2 from the germline V gene are KGHPV and FQNQEV (reference sequence). Trimming cost V 1 base and J 0 bases; bases outside gene matches: 2. The CDR3 is made up of 17 amino acids. The chain's CDR3 is CASSLYWGGLNYAEQFF. The CDR3 bases that were read are TGTGCCAGCAGTCTGTACTGGGGGGGCCTTAACTATGCTGAGCAGTTC.

A remark on this clone: Gene labels here are mouse ones. Coverage ceases 1 residue before the CDR3 finishes, and the germline J gene fills in the end. This chain uses TRBV26 with TRBJ1-1; 7 positions match TRBD1. V trimming: 4 bases; J trimming: 0 bases; junction bases outside the gene matches: 2. The germline gives CDR1 KGHPV, CDR2 FQNQEV (reference sequence). The CDR3 sequence is 14 residues long. CDR3 loop: CASSPGTANTEVFF. The DNA read from the CDR3 is TGTGCCAGCAGTCCCGGGACAGCAAACACAGAAGTCTTC.

Concerning this clone: Genes and germline come from the mouse. The read ends 1 residue early relative to the CDR3; the germline J gene fills the gap. J is TRBJ2-4 and V is TRBV23; the table calls TRBD2, which could not be checked here. The CDR3 length is 17 residues. Germline V CDR1 and CDR2: KGHTA, FQNQQP. CDR3 sequence: CSSSQSRDWGVQNTLYF. The DNA read from the CDR3 is TGCTCCAGCAGTCAATCAAGAGACTGGGGCGTTCAAAACACCTTGTAC.

This clone was counted once. Gene names refer to mouse genes. Read coverage stops 1 residue before the CDR3 terminus; the germline J gene supplies the remainder. The rearrangement uses TRBV13-1 and TRBJ1-5; TRBD1 matches 10 bases. V dropped 2 bases and J dropped 3; count of bases not matched to a gene: 2. Germline CDR1 and CDR2: NSHNY and SYGAGN. This CDR3 is 15 amino acids long. CDR3 loop: CASSDRDRGNQAPLF. The sequenced CDR3 bases are TGTGCCAGCAGTGACCGGGACAGGGGCAACCAGGCTCCGCTT.

A remark on this clone: Mouse gene names and germline throughout. The DNA ends 1 residue before the CDR3 does, and the rest of the CDR3 is filled in from the germline J gene. The chain recombines TRBV26 with TRBJ1-3, with 7 positions matching TRBD1. The CDR3 is 16 residues long. The germline V gene has CDR1 KGHPV and CDR2 FQNQEV (reference sequence). The V segment lost 1 base and the J segment 0 bases; nucleotides outside the gene matches: 3. Incomplete CDR3 DNA: TGTGCCAGCAGTCTGTTGGGACAGTATTCTGGAAATACGCTCTAT. This translates into CASSLLGQYSGNTLY. The whole CDR3 region reads CASSLLGQYSGNTLYF.

Note on this clone: Mouse gene names and germline throughout. The read is 1 residue too short to cover the CDR3 end, so that end is filled in from the germline J gene. The chain joins TRBV13-1 to TRBJ1-3; the D is unclear. The V and J ends lost 1 base and 0 bases respectively, with 5 bases between them. The CDR3 totals 14 residues. Germline CDR1 NSHNY, CDR2 SYGAGN. This CDR3 reads CASSDPSSGNTLYF. The CDR3 DNA, read in part, is TGTGCCAGCAGTGATCCCAGTTCTGGAAATACGCTCTAT.

In this sample, this clone turned up a few times. Gene names are mouse gene names. Coverage ceases 1 residue before the CDR3 finishes, and the germline J gene fills in the end. The chain uses TRBV23 and TRBJ1-1; the table gives TRBD1 as D, unverified against the DNA. The CDR3 is made up of 14 amino acids. Germline-derived CDR1 and CDR2 are KGHTA and FQNQQP. The CDR3 DNA, read in part, is TGCTCCAGCAGGCCGACAGGGGCAAACACAGAAGTCTTC. Translating gives CSSRPTGANTEVF. The complete CDR3 reads CSSRPTGANTEVFF.

Details on this clone: Gene labels here are mouse ones. The observed sequence ends 1 residue before the CDR3 terminus, with the missing tail filled in from the germline J gene. The V gene is TRBV3, the J gene TRBJ1-1; D not certain. Germline V lookup: CDR1 SNHLY, CDR2 FYNGKV (reference sequence). Trimming cost V 5 bases and J 1 base, with 5 bases left between them. The CDR3 spans 12 residues. CDR3 DNA, as far as it was read: TGTGCCAGCAGCCTTCAAAACACAGAAGTCTTC. It yields the protein CASSLQNTEVF. The full CDR3 protein is CASSLQNTEVFF.

As to this clone: Gene and germline names: mouse. The missing CDR3 end, 1 residue past where the read stops, is filled in from the germline J gene. The chain employs TRBV26 and TRBJ2-5; D not certain. V lost 4 bases, J lost 0 bases, and 8 bases lay in between. The V gene's germline CDR1 is KGHPV and CDR2 FQNQEV (reference sequence). The CDR3 runs to 14 residues. CDR3 bases read: TGTGCCAGCAGTCCCCCAGGAAACCAAGACACCCAGTAC. This encodes CASSPPGNQDTQY. The complete CDR3 protein is CASSPPGNQDTQYF.

This clone was counted once. Gene labels here are mouse ones. The sequence runs out 1 residue before the end of the CDR3; the remainder is reconstructed from the germline J gene. The chain couples TRBV12-1 to TRBJ2-5; D perhaps matches TRBD2 (7 bases). There are 14 residues in the CDR3. The germline CDR1 and CDR2 sequences are SGHSN and HYEKVE. The ends were cut back, 0 bases at V and 4 bases at J, with 10 bases in the middle. The sequenced CDR3 bases are TGTGCCAGCTCTCTCTGGGGGGCAGAAGACACCCAGTAC. This gives the protein CASSLWGAEDTQY. The entire CDR3 is CASSLWGAEDTQYF. The variable domain in full, completed from reference TRBV12-1 and TRBJ2-5, reads DSGVVQSPRHIIKEKGGRSVLTCIPISGHSNVVWYQQTLGKELKFLIQHYEKVERDKGFLPSRFSVQQFDDYHSEMNMSALELEDSAMYFCASSLWGAEDTQYFGPGTRLLVL.

This clone is categorized as medium-sized. The gene names given are mouse names. Read coverage stops 1 residue before the CDR3 terminus; the germline J gene supplies the remainder. The chain employs TRBV26 and TRBJ2-4; D remains unclear. This CDR3 has 14 residues. CDR1 is KGHPV, CDR2 FQNQEV, per germline (reference sequence). V lost 3 bases to trimming and J lost 5 bases, with 12 bases between them. The CDR3 sequence: CASSLGQVPNTLYF. The CDR3 bases that were read are TGTGCCAGCAGTCTCGGCCAGGTTCCAAACACCTTGTAC.

By sample fraction, this clone is medium-sized. Genes and germline come from the mouse. The read gets to within 1 residue of the CDR3 end, and the germline J gene fills in the rest. The V and J genes are TRBV26 and TRBJ2-7; 9 bases are a match to TRBD1. V lost 3 bases, J lost 2 bases, and 2 bases stayed unmatched. This CDR3 contains 14 residues. Per germline, CDR1 KGHPV and CDR2 FQNQEV (reference sequence). The sequenced CDR3 bases are TGTGCCAGCAGTCTAGGGACAGGGCCCTATGAACAGTAC. Protein: CASSLGTGPYEQY. The entire CDR3 protein is CASSLGTGPYEQYF. Variable domain in full (rest from reference TRBV26 and TRBJ2-7): NSKVIQTPRYLVKGQGQKAKMRCIPEKGHPVVFWYQQNKNNEFKFLINFQNQEVLQQIDMTEKRFSAECPSNSPCSLEIQSSEAGDSALYLCASSLGTGPYEQYFGPGTRLTVL.

This clone was seen a handful of times. Each gene name is a mouse one. The CDR3 is cut off 1 residue early in the read; its end comes from the germline J gene. This rearrangement joins TRBV26 to TRBJ1-6; 7 nucleotides line up with TRBD1. TRBJ1-6 is an open reading frame whose function is uncertain. Germline V gives CDR1 KGHPV, CDR2 FQNQEV (reference sequence). CDR3 length: 14 residues. V gave up 2 bases and J gave up 7 bases; unmatched junction bases: 2. Partial CDR3 DNA: TGTGCCAGCAGTCTGACAGGGGTGAATTCGCCCCTCTAC. Amino acids: CASSLTGVNSPLY. The whole CDR3 is CASSLTGVNSPLYF.

About this clone itself: The listed genes are named as in mouse. The CDR3 end falls 1 residue outside the read, so it is completed with the germline J gene. J is TRBJ1-3 and V is TRBV2, with 7 bases fitting TRBD1. The germline gives CDR1 LGHNA, CDR2 YSYQKL. The V segment lost 1 base and the J segment 4 bases; nucleotides outside the gene matches: 4. The CDR3 is 15 residues long. The sequenced CDR3 bases are TGTGCCAGCAGCCAAGGGGCCAGGGGGGGAAATACGCTCTAT. Translated, it gives CASSQGARGGNTLY. The whole CDR3 protein is CASSQGARGGNTLYF.

On this clone: Germline and genes: mouse. This sample also contains other DNA sequences that code for the same CDR3. The CDR3: CASSLGDRDTQYF. CDR3 DNA (partial): TGTGCCAGCAGTCTTGGTGACAGGGACACCCAGTAC. The chain combines TRBV26 with TRBJ2-5; perhaps TRBD1 as D (6 bases). The CDR3 extends 1 residue past the end of the read, so its final part is completed from the germline J gene. This CDR3 has 13 residues. Germline V gives CDR1 KGHPV, CDR2 FQNQEV (reference sequence). V lost 3 bases and J lost 6, with 10 bases in between.

This clone was seen a handful of times. Gene names refer to mouse genes. The DNA ends 1 residue before the CDR3 does, and the rest of the CDR3 is filled in from the germline J gene. This rearrangement joins TRBV23 to TRBJ1-1. CDR3 size: 14 residues. The germline gives CDR1 KGHTA, CDR2 FQNQQP. CDR3 DNA (partial): TGCTCCAGCAGTCAGCGGGACTTAAACACAGAAGTCTTC. Its protein is CSSSQRDLNTEVF. Given in full, the CDR3 is CSSSQRDLNTEVFF.

As concerns this clone: Gene names are mouse gene names. Sequencing ends 1 residue short of the CDR3 end; the germline J gene provides the rest. J is TRBJ2-1 and V is TRBV19; the D gene is possibly TRBD2 (5 bases). V dropped 1 base and J dropped 0 bases, with 5 bases sitting between them. The CDR3 consists of 14 residues. Germline V lookup: CDR1 FNHDT, CDR2 SITEND (reference sequence). CDR3 amino acids: CASSIWGNYAEQFF. The DNA read from the CDR3 is TGTGCCAGCAGTATATGGGGTAACTATGCTGAGCAGTTC.

Of note for this clone: The genes and germline here are from mouse. The read terminates 1 residue before the CDR3 end, so the remaining end is supplied by the germline J gene. The rearrangement links TRBV23 to TRBJ2-2. This CDR3 comprises 15 residues. Germline V CDR1 and CDR2: KGHTA, FQNQQP. Incomplete CDR3 DNA: TGCTCCAGCAGTCAATCAGCCGGGGGCGGCGGGCAGCTCTAC. Amino acid sequence: CSSSQSAGGGGQLY. The complete CDR3 protein is CSSSQSAGGGGQLYF.

This clone was counted a few times. Germline and genes here are mouse. The CDR3 is cut off 1 residue early in the read; its end comes from the germline J gene. The chain couples TRBV23 to TRBJ2-7; TRBD2, the D gene given by the table, was not confirmed from the DNA. CDR1 is KGHTA, CDR2 FQNQQP, per germline. CDR3 size: 14 residues. CDR3 amino acids: CSSSQSAGGYEQYF. CDR3 bases read: TGCTCCAGCAGTCAATCCGCTGGGGGCTATGAACAGTAC.

This clone was recorded a few times. Germline and genes: mouse. The read finishes 1 residue shy of the CDR3 end, and the germline J gene is used to complete it. V usage is TRBV17 and J usage is TRBJ2-3; 9 nucleotides line up with TRBD1. Germline CDR1 MNHDT, CDR2 YYDKIL. V lost 3 bases and J lost 4; bases outside the gene matches: 8. This CDR3 comprises 16 residues. The sequenced part of the CDR3 DNA is TGTGCTAGCAGTAGTGCTCCGGGACAGGGTCCAGAAACGCTGTAT. Encoded protein: CASSSAPGQGPETLY. The whole CDR3 protein reads CASSSAPGQGPETLYF.

This clone is medium-sized. The germline and genes are mouse ones. Sequencing ends 1 residue short of the CDR3 end; the germline J gene provides the rest. The chain employs TRBV26 and TRBJ2-1; D gene uncertain. The length of the CDR3 is 15 residues. The V and J ends lost 2 bases and 1 base respectively, with 9 bases between them. Per germline, CDR1 KGHPV and CDR2 FQNQEV (reference sequence). CDR3 sequence: CASSLTPDNYAEQFF. The sequenced CDR3 bases are TGTGCCAGCAGTCTGACCCCGGACAACTATGCTGAGCAGTTC. The whole variable domain, filled in from reference TRBV26 and TRBJ2-1, reads NSKVIQTPRYLVKGQGQKAKMRCIPEKGHPVVFWYQQNKNNEFKFLINFQNQEVLQQIDMTEKRFSAECPSNSPCSLEIQSSEAGDSALYLCASSLTPDNYAEQFFGPGTRLTVL.

There are a few counts of this clone. Genes here carry mouse names. The observed sequence ends 1 residue before the CDR3 terminus, with the missing tail filled in from the germline J gene. The chain joins TRBV26 to TRBJ1-1, with D hard to call. V lost 0 bases and J 5 bases, leaving 4 bases between the germline ends. The CDR3 contains 12 residues. The germline V gene encodes CDR1 KGHPV and CDR2 FQNQEV (reference sequence). The sequenced part of the CDR3 DNA is TGTGCCAGCAGTCTGTCAGGGACAGAAGTCTTC. It yields the protein CASSLSGTEVF. The complete CDR3 protein is CASSLSGTEVFF.

In its sample, this clone was seen once. The genes and germline here are from mouse. The read finishes 1 residue shy of the CDR3 end, and the germline J gene is used to complete it. This sequence joins TRBV3 and TRBJ2-7; TRBD2 matches 7 bases. Unmatched junction bases numbered 3, after V lost 4 bases and J lost 3 bases. The CDR3 is made up of 13 amino acids. Germline CDR1 is SNHLY and CDR2 is FYNGKV (reference sequence). The CDR3 protein is CASSSTGVYEQYF. Partial CDR3 DNA: TGTGCCAGCAGCTCCACTGGGGTCTATGAACAGTAC.

Notes on this clone: Gene labels here are mouse ones. The CDR3 goes on 1 residue after the read ends, and that part is filled in from the germline J gene. The chain is built from TRBV4 and TRBJ1-1; weak D call: TRBD1 (6 bases). Trimming cost V 5 bases and J 0 bases, with 10 bases left between them. Looked up from germline, CDR1 is LGHDT and CDR2 is YNNKQL (reference sequence). The CDR3 extends over 14 amino acids. The covered CDR3 bases are TGTGCCAGCAGCCGAAGGACAGCAAACACAGAAGTCTTC. It specifies CASSRRTANTEVF. The full CDR3 is CASSRRTANTEVFF.